These T cell receptor beta chains were read from a single sample in a study of regulatory T cells in long-lasting Graves disease. TCRdb independently ran MiXCR on the multiplex PCR reads; one entry per CDR3 protein. The sample yields 600,000 to 850,000 distinct CDR3 sequences, about 32% seen once. The input for sequencing was peripheral blood mononuclear cells (PBMCs), taken when the disease was refractory, from a patient treated with antithyroid drugs. Every receptor here comes from a female donor with Graves disease. The CDR3 runs from the conserved cysteine through the conserved F or W. The D gene is left open where the match is weak. Clone size, where shown, is once, few, many, or a class for clones that have expanded.

CDR3 | DNA | size | D | J | V
CASTAGTLRSRYF | TGTGCCAGCACCGCCGGGACTCTCAGGAGTCGGTACTTC | . | . | TRBJ2-7 | TRBV6-1
CASSLEERGQPQHF | TGTGCCAGCAGCTTAGAGGAGAGGGGTCAGCCCCAGCATTTT | few | . | TRBJ1-5 | TRBV7-2
CASSRGGGLGNQPQHF | TGTGCCAGCAGCCGAGGCGGGGGTCTGGGGAATCAGCCCCAGCATTTT | few | . | TRBJ1-5 | TRBV12-3/TRBV12-4
CASSSSGGSVNYGYTF | TGTGCCAGCAGCTCCTCGGGCGGGTCGGTTAACTATGGCTACACCTTC | . | . | TRBJ1-2 | TRBV7-9
CASSPQGYNQPQHF | TGTGCCAGCAGTCCTCAGGGTTACAATCAGCCCCAGCATTTT | . | . | TRBJ1-5 | TRBV7-9
CASSARQSAEAFF | TGTGCCAGCAGCGCCCGACAGTCCGCTGAAGCTTTCTTT | . | . | TRBJ1-1 | TRBV9
CAWNNQENTEAFF | TGTGCCTGGAATAACCAAGAGAACACTGAAGCTTTCTTT | . | . | TRBJ1-1 | TRBV30
CSAKRLAGYNEQFF | TGCAGTGCAAAACGGCTAGCGGGCTACAATGAGCAGTTCTTC | . | TRBD2 | TRBJ2-1 | TRBV20-1
CASSFGLAGPQETQYF | TGTGCCAGCAGCTTCGGACTAGCGGGTCCTCAAGAGACCCAGTACTTC | . | TRBD2 | TRBJ2-5 | TRBV7-2
CSASPSGRQETQYF | TGCAGTGCTAGTCCCTCTGGACGTCAAGAGACCCAGTACTTC | many | . | TRBJ2-5 | TRBV20-1
CSARTRQDQPQHF | TGCAGTGCTAGGACCAGGCAAGATCAGCCCCAGCATTTT | . | . | TRBJ1-5 | TRBV20-1
CAWRARGRTEAFF | TGTGCCTGGAGGGCCAGGGGAAGGACTGAAGCTTTCTTT | few | . | TRBJ1-1 | TRBV30
CASSVGLLDQPQHF | TGTGCCAGCAGCGTAGGTCTGTTGGATCAGCCCCAGCATTTT | . | . | TRBJ1-5 | TRBV7-8
CASSRGDSPNYEQYF | TGTGCCAGCAGCCGCGGGGATTCCCCAAACTACGAGCAGTACTTC | few | . | TRBJ2-7 | TRBV9
CSARDVTRTYGYTF | TGCAGTGCTAGAGATGTGACTCGGACCTATGGCTACACCTTC | many | . | TRBJ1-2 | TRBV20-1
CSVEWRGQETQYF | TGCAGCGTTGAGTGGCGGGGTCAAGAGACCCAGTACTTC | . | . | TRBJ2-5 | TRBV29-1
CASSGRPQRETQYF | TGTGCCAGCAGCGGTAGACCTCAGAGGGAGACCCAGTACTTC | many | . | TRBJ2-5 | TRBV2
CAISGTGGSGGYTF | TGTGCCATCAGTGGGACAGGGGGCAGTGGTGGCTACACCTTC | once | TRBD1 | TRBJ1-2 | TRBV10-3
CASSSGPVGSPLHF | TGTGCCAGCAGTTCTGGACCCGTGGGTTCACCCCTCCACTTT | . | . | TRBJ1-6 | TRBV12-3/TRBV12-4
CASSFAPNYGYTF | TGTGCCAGCAGCTTCGCCCCTAACTATGGCTACACCTTC | . | . | TRBJ1-2 | TRBV11-2
CASSQGQTNTEAFF | TGTGCCAGCAGCCAAGGGCAGACGAACACTGAAGCTTTCTTT | many | . | TRBJ1-1 | TRBV3-1
CASSYRAGWTYEQYF | TGTGCCAGCAGTTATCGGGCTGGGTGGACCTATGAGCAGTACTTC | . | . | TRBJ2-7 | TRBV6-5
CASSLRGQETSGGSPSTDTQYF | TGTGCCAGCAGTTTAAGGGGGCAGGAGACTAGCGGGGGTAGTCCTAGCACAGATACGCAGTATTTT | . | TRBD2 | TRBJ2-3 | TRBV12-3/TRBV12-4
CASSYFTPGQGSEKLFF | TGTGCCAGCAGTTACTTCACTCCGGGACAGGGGAGTGAAAAACTGTTTTTT | . | TRBD1 | TRBJ1-4 | TRBV6-5
CASSYFPTGPNEKLFF | TGTGCCAGCAGTTACTTTCCGACAGGTCCTAATGAAAAACTGTTTTTT | . | . | TRBJ1-4 | TRBV6-5
CASSYYGGYGYTF | TGTGCCAGCAGTTACTATGGGGGCTATGGCTACACCTTC | . | . | TRBJ1-2 | TRBV6-5
CSVEEGAGATDTQYF | TGCAGCGTTGAAGAAGGGGCGGGAGCAACAGATACGCAGTATTTT | once | TRBD2 | TRBJ2-3 | TRBV29-1
CASSLSGGRASNIQYF | TGTGCCAGCAGTTTATCAGGGGGCAGGGCGAGCAACATTCAGTACTTC | few | TRBD1 | TRBJ2-4 | TRBV27
CAWSVRRRGETQYF | TGTGCCTGGAGTGTACGGCGCAGGGGAGAGACCCAGTACTTC | few | . | TRBJ2-5 | TRBV30
CAISVKPGFFYEQYF | TGTGCCATCAGTGTAAAGCCGGGGTTCTTTTACGAGCAGTACTTC | . | . | TRBJ2-7 | TRBV10-3
CASSYSGVAGEDYEQYF | TGTGCCAGCAGTTACTCCGGGGTAGCGGGAGAGGACTACGAGCAGTACTTC | . | TRBD2 | TRBJ2-7 | TRBV6-5
CSVDEDGNYEQYF | TGCAGCGTTGATGAGGACGGGAACTACGAGCAGTACTTC | . | . | TRBJ2-7 | TRBV29-1
CGFGTGASHDNSPLHF | TGTGGATTCGGGACAGGGGCCTCGCATGACAATTCACCCCTCCACTTT | once | TRBD1 | TRBJ1-6 | TRBV7-9
CASSLEVYEQYF | TGTGCCAGCAGTTTAGAGGTCTACGAGCAGTACTTC | many | . | TRBJ2-7 | TRBV12-3/TRBV12-4
CSARGSAGQVPEQFF | TGCAGTGCTAGAGGGTCCGCGGGTCAAGTCCCTGAGCAGTTCTTC | few | . | TRBJ2-1 | TRBV20-1
CSVATGGNGYGYTF | TGCAGCGTTGCCACAGGGGGCAATGGCTATGGCTACACCTTC | . | TRBD1 | TRBJ1-2 | TRBV29-1
CASSVDTISYNEQFF | TGTGCCAGCAGTGTCGACACCATCTCCTACAATGAGCAGTTCTTC | few | . | TRBJ2-1 | TRBV6-4
CASRWDLETEAFF | TGTGCCAGTAGATGGGACCTGGAGACTGAAGCTTTCTTT | . | . | TRBJ1-1 | TRBV19
CASSTDSDTEAFF | TGTGCCAGTAGTACGGACAGCGACACTGAAGCTTTCTTT | . | . | TRBJ1-1 | TRBV19
CASSLSPDRAGGYTF | TGTGCCAGCAGTTTATCCCCGGACAGGGCGGGAGGCTACACCTTC | . | TRBD1 | TRBJ1-2 | TRBV28
CSVELGTSGNRETQYF | TGCAGCGTTGAATTAGGGACTAGCGGGAATCGGGAGACCCAGTACTTC | . | TRBD2 | TRBJ2-5 | TRBV29-1
CSARARDSPLHF | TGCAGTGCTAGGGCCAGAGATTCACCCCTCCACTTT | few | . | TRBJ1-6 | TRBV20-1
CASSLPNPYGYTF | TGTGCCAGCAGTTTACCCAACCCCTATGGCTACACCTTC | many | . | TRBJ1-2 | TRBV28
CASSESGLGGQMHEQYF | TGCGCCAGCAGTGAGTCGGGTCTGGGGGGGCAGATGCACGAGCAGTACTTC | . | . | TRBJ2-7 | TRBV10-2
CASSALGRLLHF | TGTGCCAGCAGTGCCCTGGGACGGCTTCTCCACTTT | few | . | TRBJ1-6 | TRBV6-1
CASSPTGLRGRTF | TGTGCCAGCAGCCCCACGGGACTGCGGGGGCGAACCTTC | . | . | TRBJ1-2 | TRBV9
CASSEKRRDNQPQHF | TGTGCCAGCAGTGAAAAGAGGAGAGACAATCAGCCCCAGCATTTT | . | . | TRBJ1-5 | TRBV12-3/TRBV12-4
CASSPPLAGAYEQYF | TGTGCCAGCAGCCCTCCCCTAGCGGGAGCCTACGAGCAGTACTTC | few | TRBD2 | TRBJ2-7 | TRBV11-2
CATRGLAVYEQYF | TGTGCCACCAGGGGACTAGCGGTCTACGAGCAGTACTTC | many | TRBD2 | TRBJ2-7 | TRBV15
CASSPPGVYGYTF | TGTGCCAGCTCACCGCCTGGAGTCTATGGCTACACCTTC | many | . | TRBJ1-2 | TRBV28
CAISEYRAGDGNQPQHF | TGTGCCATCAGTGAGTATCGTGCAGGGGACGGCAATCAGCCCCAGCATTTT | few | . | TRBJ1-5 | TRBV10-3
CAWSVSIREPQHF | TGTGCCTGGAGTGTGAGCATTAGAGAGCCCCAGCATTTT | few | . | TRBJ1-5 | TRBV30
CTSSLQWRGETQYF | TGTACCAGCAGCTTACAATGGAGGGGGGAGACCCAGTACTTC | . | . | TRBJ2-5 | TRBV7-6
CASSANRASGANVLTF | TGTGCCAGCAGTGCAAACAGGGCTTCTGGGGCCAACGTCCTGACTTTC | . | . | TRBJ2-6 | TRBV6-1